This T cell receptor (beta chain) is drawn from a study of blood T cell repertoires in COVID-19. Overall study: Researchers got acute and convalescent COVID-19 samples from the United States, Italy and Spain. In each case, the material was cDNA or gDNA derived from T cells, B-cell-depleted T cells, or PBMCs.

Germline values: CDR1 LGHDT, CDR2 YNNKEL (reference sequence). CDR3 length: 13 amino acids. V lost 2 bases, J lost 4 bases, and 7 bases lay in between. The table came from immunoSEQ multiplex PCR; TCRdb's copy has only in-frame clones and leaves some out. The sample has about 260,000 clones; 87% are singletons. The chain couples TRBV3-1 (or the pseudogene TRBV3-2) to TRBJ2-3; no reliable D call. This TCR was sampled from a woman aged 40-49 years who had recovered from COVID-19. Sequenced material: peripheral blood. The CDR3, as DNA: TGTGCCAGCAGCCAACTGGGCCCAGATACGCAGTATTTT. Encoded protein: CASSQLGPDTQYF.